The present entry profiles one TCR beta chain with its context. The sample is drawn from a study of blood T cell repertoires in COVID-19. Study-level background: Samples came from the United States, Italy and Spain, spanning acute and convalescent COVID-19. T cells, B-cell-depleted T cells, or PBMCs provided the cDNA or gDNA that served as material.

In the original workflow: Estimates of nucleated cell counts were drawn from the amplification of reference gene primers. Sequencing was performed with immunoSEQ multiplex PCR; in TCRdb, only in-frame clones are kept and a portion is missing. That table furnishes V, J and clone size, whereas the DNA furnished D and trimming. The sample includes 130,000 to 150,000 clones, approximately 88% seen only once; the top ten take around 1.7%. V lost 4 bases, J lost 1 base, and 7 bases lay in between. The germline V gene encodes CDR1 LGHDT and CDR2 YNNKEL (reference sequence). The CDR3 runs 14 residues. This sequence originates from a woman aged 45 to 65 with acute or convalescent COVID-19. The specimen sequenced was peripheral blood. The J gene is TRBJ2-2, the V gene TRBV3-1 (or the pseudogene TRBV3-2), with D possibly matching TRBD2 (6 bases). The CDR3 DNA is TGTGCCAGCAGCCCTAGCGAGAACACCGGGGAGCTGTTTTTT. Its translation is CASSPSENTGELFF.